This note documents a single T cell receptor (beta chain) sequence. Its recognized antigen is unknown. There are no base qualities to consult, and no much larger clone falls within one base. This sample was included in a study of response to subunit inactivated influenza vaccine (dated by TCRdb to 2016 to 2019). For context, the study as a whole: Deep quantitative profiling of the T cell receptor repertoire was used in the study to follow responses to a trivalent subunit inactivated influenza vaccine. Summary of the overall study and its limitations: The authors proposed that each seasonal influenza vaccination may bring in only a limited number of new T cells.

The library was obtained by RT-PCR. The reads were generated on an Illumina HiSeq 2500. The raw public reads went through TCRdb reprocessing: fastp at Q25, MiXCR clone calling, in-frame beta chains kept. Entries that share a CDR3 protein sequence are merged under the most common genes and DNA. Recorded for this sample are just under 550,000 distinct CDR3 sequences; under 30% of them occurred a single time. The top ten hold under 3.5% of the sample. The data were also submitted as part of a second study, on T cells expressing NK-cell markers. The second paper states: TCR beta cDNA libraries were prepared using 5'RACE template switching, which introduced a universal primer site and unique molecular identifiers. Seven or eight donors provided sorted CD3+CD56+NKG2C+, CD3+CD56+NKG2C- and CD3+CD56-NKG2C+ T-cell subsets, whose TCR beta-chain repertoires were profiled. Among the eight sequenced donors, only one was HCMV-seronegative, while the other seven were HCMV-seropositive. To restrict sorting to alphabetaTCR-expressing T cells, an anti-gammadeltaTCR antibody was added in several experiments. In six donors, the dominant CD3+CD56+NKG2C+ clonotypes ranked among the top 10 CD8+ clonotypes, making up roughly 1.0-7.0% of CD8+ T cells. Those dominant clonotypes were again the most abundant among CD3+CD56-NKG2C+ cells in a few donors, at roughly 25-65%. Whether the expanded NKG2C-expressing T cell clones were specific for HCMV antigens remained unclear. The eight sequenced donors were randomly selected healthy volunteers, three men and five women. HCMV serostatus was determined by detecting HCMV-specific IgG in serum with a commercial ELISA kit. Ficoll density gradient centrifugation was used to isolate peripheral blood mononuclear cells from blood. Using Miltenyi isolation kits, CD4+ and CD8+ T cells were isolated from PBMC through magnetic immunoseparation. Priming for cDNA synthesis came from the TCR beta constant segment, and two successive PCR amplification steps followed. Libraries were sequenced as 2 x 150 bp reads on Illumina HiSeq 2000/2500, MiSeq or NextSeq. MIGEC was used to demultiplex reads and group the reads by UMI, and MiTCR was used to assemble and quantify clonotypes. To remove erroneous sequences, TCR cDNA sequences were retained only when supported by two or more reads. Downstream repertoire analysis used the tcR package, and clonotypes were matched across fractions by CDR3 nucleotide sequence plus V segment. VDJmatch was used to annotate antigen specificity against VDJdb, with one amino acid substitution in CDR3 permitted.

The specimen was CD4+ T cells sorted from PBMCs, collected about 11 days after vaccination. This receptor was obtained from a man aged 50-60 years who received an inactivated influenza vaccine. Donor details come from another sample of the same person, matched by shared clones.

The CDR3 is CASSLPNRVNSPLHF. The bases read TGTGCCAGCAGTTTACCGAACAGGGTTAATTCACCCCTCCACTTT. The chain is encoded by TRBV12-3 or TRBV12-4 joined to TRBJ1-6, with a tentative D gene TRBD1 over 6 matching bases. From the cysteine up to the phenylalanine, the CDR3 has a length of 15 residues. The sequence is cut down to CDR3 DNA, 45 bases in frame from base 1. A distance of 11 bases separates the germline ends of V and J, which lose 2 bases and 6 bases respectively.